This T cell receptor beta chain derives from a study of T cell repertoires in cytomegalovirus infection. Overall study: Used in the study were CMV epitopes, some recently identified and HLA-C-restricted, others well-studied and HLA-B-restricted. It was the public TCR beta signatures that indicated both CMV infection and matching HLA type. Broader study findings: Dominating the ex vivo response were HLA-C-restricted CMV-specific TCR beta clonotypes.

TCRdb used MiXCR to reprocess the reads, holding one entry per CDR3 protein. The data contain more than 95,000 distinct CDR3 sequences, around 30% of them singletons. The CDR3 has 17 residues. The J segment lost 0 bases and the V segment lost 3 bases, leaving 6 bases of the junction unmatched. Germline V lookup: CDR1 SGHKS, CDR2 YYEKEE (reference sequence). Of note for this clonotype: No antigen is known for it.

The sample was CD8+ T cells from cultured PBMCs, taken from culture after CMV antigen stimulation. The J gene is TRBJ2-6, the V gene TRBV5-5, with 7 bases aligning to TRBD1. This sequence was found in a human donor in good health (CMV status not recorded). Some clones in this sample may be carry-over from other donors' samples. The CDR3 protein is CASSSGQESSGANVLTF. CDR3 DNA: TGTGCCAGCAGCTCTGGACAGGAAAGCTCTGGGGCCAACGTCCTGACTTTC.